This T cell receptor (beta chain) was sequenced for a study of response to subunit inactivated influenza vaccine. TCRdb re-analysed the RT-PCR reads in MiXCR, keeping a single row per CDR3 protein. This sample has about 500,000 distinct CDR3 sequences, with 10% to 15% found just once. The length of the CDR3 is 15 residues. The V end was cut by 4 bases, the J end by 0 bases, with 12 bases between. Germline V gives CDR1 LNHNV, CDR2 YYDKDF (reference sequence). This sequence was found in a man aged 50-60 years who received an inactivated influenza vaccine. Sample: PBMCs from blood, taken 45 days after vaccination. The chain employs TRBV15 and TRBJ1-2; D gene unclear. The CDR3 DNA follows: TGTGCCACCAGCACCGTCGGGTACGCTAACTATGGCTACACCTTC. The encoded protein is CATSTVGYANYGYTF.